This TCR beta chain is drawn from a study of CD8+ T cells in alopecia areata. Study findings and constraints: Higher clonality was seen in lesional scalp than in normal scalp, especially in alopecia totalis/universalis.

Germline V gives CDR1 MNHEY, CDR2 SMNVEV (reference sequence). V was trimmed by 11 bases and J by 6 bases, leaving 13 bases between them. CDR3 length: 11 amino acids. The authors sorted CD4+ and CD8+ T cells from PBMCs. Remarks on this clone: Its target is unknown.

It was cDNA, reverse transcribed from extracted RNA, that served as the sequencing template. TCRdb's copy holds only in-frame clones and misses some; the assay was immunoSEQ multiplex PCR. The sample consists of around 190,000 clones, approximately 60% of them appearing once. The sequenced material came from CD8+ T cells sorted from blood. The TCR was taken from a human donor in good health. The chain employs TRBV27 and TRBJ1-2; possibly TRBD1 for D (5 bases). In nucleotides, the CDR3 is TGTGCCTCAGGGCCGGCGGATGGCTACACCTTC. Translated, it gives CASGPADGYTF.